A selection of T cell receptor beta chains follows, all from one sample in a study of blood T cells in healthy people across ages. One entry per CDR3 protein, called by TCRdb with MiXCR from the 5' RACE reads. The sample lists around 800,000 distinct CDR3 sequences; less than 70% were seen once. Sequencing was carried out using blood. These receptors came from a man aged 80 or over in good health. The CDR3 runs from the conserved cysteine through the conserved F or W. Each record gives: clone size, D gene, J gene, CDR3 length, V gene, CDR3 DNA, CDR3 protein. D genes are given only for firm matches. Some rows mark clone size as missing; the rest say once, few, many or name a class of expanded clone.

NA NA TRBJ2-7 13 TRBV4-1 TGCGCCAGCAGCCAAGCGGACATCCTGGAGCAGTACTTC CASSQADILEQYF
NA TRBD2 TRBJ2-7 15 TRBV5-1 TGCGCCAGCAGCCGCGGACTAGCGGGAGTTCTCGAGCAGTACTTC CASSRGLAGVLEQYF
few TRBD1 TRBJ2-1 17 TRBV6-5 TGTGCCAGCAGTTACTCCTATGGGACAGGGGAGAGGAATGAGCAGTTCTTC CASSYSYGTGERNEQFF
few NA TRBJ2-3 11 TRBV7-9 TGTGCCACCAGCCCCAACAGAGACGCGTATTTT CATSPNRDAYF
NA NA TRBJ1-4 15 TRBV7-2 TGTGCCAGCAGCTTAGGGCAGGGAACTAATGAAAAACTGTTTTTT CASSLGQGTNEKLFF
NA NA TRBJ2-2 13 TRBV7-9 TGTGCCAGCAGCTCAATGTATACCGGGGAGCTGTTTTTT CASSSMYTGELFF
few NA TRBJ2-5 16 TRBV21-1 TGTGCCAGCAGCAAACCTAGTTATAGCGGGATTTGGGGGCAGTACTTC CASSKPSYSGIWGQYF
NA NA TRBJ2-7 15 TRBV6-6 TGTGCCAGCAGTTACTCGGGCCAGAAGCCCTACGAGCAGTACTTC CASSYSGQKPYEQYF
NA TRBD1 TRBJ1-2 13 TRBV20-1 TGCAGTGCCCTGACAGGGGACCTGGGGGGCTACACCTTC CSALTGDLGGYTF
NA TRBD1 TRBJ2-1 14 TRBV24-1 TGTGCCACCAGTGATGAGACAGGGGCCAATGAGCAGTTCTTC CATSDETGANEQFF
NA NA TRBJ1-3 15 TRBV28 TGTGCCAGCAGTGTGACGGGATCCTCTGGAAACACCATATATTTT CASSVTGSSGNTIYF
NA TRBD1 TRBJ1-1 17 TRBV6-1 TGTGCCAGCAGTGAGGGTTGGGGACAGGGGATCGGCACTGAAGCTTTCTTT CASSEGWGQGIGTEAFF
NA TRBD2 TRBJ2-1 19 TRBV6-1 TGTGCCAGCAGTGGGGGTAGCGGGAGGGCCACCCCTTCCTACAATGAGCAGTTCTTC CASSGGSGRATPSYNEQFF
NA TRBD1 TRBJ1-2 18 TRBV7-9 TGTGCCAGCAGCTACGCCGGGACAGGGGGAGTCCCTAACTATGGCTACACCTTC CASSYAGTGGVPNYGYTF
few NA TRBJ2-6 12 TRBV11-2 TGTGCCAGCAGCGCCCCGGCCAACGTCCTGACTTTC CASSAPANVLTF
NA NA TRBJ2-3 11 TRBV20-1 TGCAGTCCCCGGGGCGGAGATACGCAGTATTTT CSPRGGDTQYF
NA TRBD1 TRBJ2-1 16 TRBV20-1 TGCAGTGCTAGCCTGACCGGACAGGGGGTGAGGAATGAGCAGTTCTTC CSASLTGQGVRNEQFF
NA NA TRBJ1-2 13 TRBV2 TGTGCCAGCAGTGTCCACTTGGGGCATGGCTACACCTTC CASSVHLGHGYTF
NA NA TRBJ2-1 15 TRBV29-1 TGCAGCGTCCCCGGAGCACCAAGCTCCTACAATGAGCAGTTCTTC CSVPGAPSSYNEQFF
once TRBD1 TRBJ2-7 14 TRBV25-1 TGTGCCAGCAGTGTGAGGGACAGAACTCACGAGCAGTACTTC CASSVRDRTHEQYF
NA TRBD1 TRBJ1-2 17 TRBV7-6 TGTGCCAGCAGCTTAAAGCCCCCAGGGGGCGCCAACTATGGCTACACCTTC CASSLKPPGGANYGYTF
NA TRBD1 TRBJ2-7 15 TRBV27 TGTGCCAGCAGCCCAAAAGGACAGGGTTCCTACGAGCAGTACTTC CASSPKGQGSYEQYF
NA NA TRBJ1-6 14 TRBV12-3/TRBV12-4 TGTGCCAGCAGTCCCCGTGGGGCGGGTTCACCCCTCCACTTT CASSPRGAGSPLHF
once NA TRBJ1-1 15 TRBV12-3/TRBV12-4 NA CASSSSDRANTEAFF
NA NA TRBJ2-1 13 TRBV12-3/TRBV12-4 TGTGCCAGTGACTACCGGGACAACAATGAGCAGTTCTTC CASDYRDNNEQFF
once TRBD1 TRBJ1-5 15 TRBV18 TGTGCCAGCTCACCTGCAGGGGGCAATTTTCAGCCCCAGCATTTT CASSPAGGNFQPQHF
few TRBD2 TRBJ2-7 16 TRBV28 TGTGCCAGCAGTCCCTCGGGGCTAGCGGGAGTTTACGAGCAGTACTTC CASSPSGLAGVYEQYF
few TRBD2 TRBJ2-1 14 TRBV5-1 TGCGCCAGCAGCTTAAGCGGGAGGTCGAATGAGCAGTTCTTC CASSLSGRSNEQFF
NA NA TRBJ1-2 15 TRBV7-9 TGTGCCAGCAGCTGGACCGGGACCTCTAACTATGGCTACACCTTC CASSWTGTSNYGYTF
NA NA TRBJ1-6 15 TRBV7-2 TGTGCCAGCAGCCCCCGTTGGGACAATAATTCACCCCTCCACTTT CASSPRWDNNSPLHF
few NA TRBJ2-5 15 TRBV7-2 TGTGCCAGCAGCTTACAATTCGGGACTCAAGAGACCCAGTACTTC CASSLQFGTQETQYF
NA NA TRBJ2-7 14 TRBV19 TGTGCCAGTAGTATAGACCTCGGATTGGGCGAGCAGTACTTC CASSIDLGLGEQYF
NA NA TRBJ2-2 12 TRBV5-4 TGTGCCAGCGGATTATACACCGGGGAGCTGTTTTTT CASGLYTGELFF
NA TRBD2 TRBJ2-5 16 TRBV20-1 TGCAGTGCTAGTCCGCTAGCGGGAGGGATCCAAGAGACCCAGTACTTC CSASPLAGGIQETQYF
NA NA TRBJ2-5 13 TRBV3-1 TGTGCCAGCCAAGTGGACAGCGGAGAGACCCAGTACTTC CASQVDSGETQYF
few NA TRBJ2-3 14 TRBV9 TGTGCCAGCAGCCCCATGCCCGGTGGTGATACGCAGTATTTT CASSPMPGGDTQYF
few TRBD1 TRBJ2-7 14 TRBV7-9 TGTGCCAGCAGCCTTCGCGGGACAGGGAACGAGCAGTACTTC CASSLRGTGNEQYF
NA TRBD1 TRBJ2-7 15 TRBV28 TGTGCCAGCAGTGGAGCGGGACAGGGGTCCCACGAGCAGTACTTC CASSGAGQGSHEQYF
NA TRBD2 TRBJ2-3 16 TRBV6-5 TGTGCCAGCAGACCCGGGACTAGCGGGAGCGGAAGATACGCGTATTTT CASRPGTSGSGRYAYF
few TRBD1 TRBJ2-1 17 TRBV5-1 TGCGCCAGCATACCCGACAGGGGGCTAAGCTCCTACAATGAGCAGTTCTTC CASIPDRGLSSYNEQFF
NA NA TRBJ2-7 15 TRBV14 TGTGCCAGCAGCCAAGACCCTCAACGGGCCTACGAGCAGTACTTC CASSQDPQRAYEQYF
NA TRBD2 TRBJ2-7 20 TRBV11-2 TGTGCCAGCAGCGAAGCCCCCTTAGCGGGAGGGCCTCCCCGACTTTACGAGCAGTACTTC CASSEAPLAGGPPRLYEQYF
NA NA TRBJ2-3 16 TRBV20-1 TGCAGTGCTAGAGATTTCAGGGGAGGCCGCACAGATACGCAGTATTTT CSARDFRGGRTDTQYF
once TRBD1 TRBJ1-2 12 TRBV20-1 TGCAGTGCCCCGGACAGGGTTTGGGGCTACACCTTC CSAPDRVWGYTF
few TRBD1 TRBJ1-2 13 TRBV3-1 TGTGCCAGCAGCCCCTCCGGGACAGTTGGCTACACCTTC CASSPSGTVGYTF
few NA TRBJ1-6 13 TRBV21-1 TGTGCCAGCATTGGATCCTATAATTCACCCCTCCACTTT CASIGSYNSPLHF
NA TRBD2 TRBJ2-7 14 TRBV29-1 TGCAGCGTTGATGCGGGAGGGAGCAACAATGAGCAGTACTTC CSVDAGGSNNEQYF
NA TRBD1 TRBJ1-4 13 TRBV20-1 TGCAGTGCTGACCGGGACAGGGTTGAAAAACTGTTTTTT CSADRDRVEKLFF
NA NA TRBJ2-5 15 TRBV7-2 TGTGCCAGCAGCCCCCAAGGAGCGGGCCGGGAGACCCAGTACTTC CASSPQGAGRETQYF
NA NA TRBJ2-7 13 TRBV6-5 TGTGCCAGCAAAAGACTAGATGCTCTCGAGCAGTACTTC CASKRLDALEQYF
NA TRBD2 TRBJ2-1 14 TRBV5-1 TGCGCCAGCAGCTTGGAGCGGGAGGGAAATGAGCAGTTCTTC CASSLEREGNEQFF
few NA TRBJ2-4 12 TRBV7-2 TGTGCCAGCAGCTTTTCCGGGAGCATTCAGTACTTC CASSFSGSIQYF
once NA TRBJ1-2 13 TRBV20-1 TGCAGTGCTAGTGAGGGTCAGGGGTTTGGCTACACCTTC CSASEGQGFGYTF
many NA TRBJ2-5 12 TRBV20-1 TGCAGTGCTAGAGGGGGTCAAGAGACCCAGTACTTC CSARGGQETQYF